These 9 T cell receptor beta chains came from one sample sequenced in a study of T-cell reconstitution after alpha-beta-depleted transplantation in children. The authors prepared the TCRbeta library with unique molecular identifiers. TCRdb passed the PCR reads through MiXCR, listing each CDR3 protein once. The sample lists hundreds of thousands of distinct CDR3 sequences, 15% to 20% occurring once. Sequenced material: PBMCs, mostly from graft donor cells, taken 360 days after TCRalphabeta/CD19-depleted stem cell transplant. The receptors come from a male patient aged 2-9 years who had a stem cell transplant for acute lymphoblastic leukemia, so the T cells may come from the graft donor.

This clonotype was found a few times. CDR3 bases: TGTGCCAGCAGTTATACAACAGGGGGCTCCAAAAACATTCAGTACTTC. Translation: CASSYTTGGSKNIQYF. This chain joins TRBV6-2 or TRBV6-3 and TRBJ2-4, with 9 positions matching TRBD1. From germline, CDR1 is MNHEY and CDR2 SVGEGT. With V trimmed by 3 bases and J by 2 bases, 5 bases remained unmatched. The CDR3 spans 16 residues.

J is TRBJ1-2 and V is TRBV12-3 or TRBV12-4; D uncertain. CDR3 length equals 11 residues. With 5 bases removed from V and 8 bases from J, the gap between germline ends came to 9 bases. The CDR3 DNA sequence: TGTGCCAGCAGTGACGGTCTAGGCTACACCTTC. This sequence encodes CASSDGLGYTF.

The chain combines TRBV28 with TRBJ1-5, with D possibly TRBD1 on 6 matching bases. Trimming took 3 bases from V and 6 from J, leaving 12 bases between them. The germline gives CDR1 MDHEN, CDR2 SYDVKM. The CDR3 length is 14 residues. The CDR3 is CASSLPHRAQPQHF. Here the CDR3 DNA reads TGTGCCAGCAGTTTGCCTCACAGGGCTCAGCCCCAGCATTTT.

The J gene is TRBJ2-5, the V gene TRBV3-1; TRBD2 might be the D (5 bases). The CDR3 is 17 amino acids. Trimming pared 0 bases from V and 8 bases from J, leaving 22 bases between. The germline V gene has CDR1 LGHDT and CDR2 YNNKEL (reference sequence). The CDR3 nucleotides are TGTGCCAGCAGCCAAGAGGTCCCCAGGAGGCCCATTTCCACCCAGTACTTC. Its translation: CASSQEVPRRPISTQYF.

This clonotype was counted between two and nine times. The chain couples TRBV7-9 to TRBJ2-7, with TRBD1 matching 9 bases. Trimming cost V 5 bases and J 4 bases; bases outside gene matches: 6. This CDR3 region has 14 residues. CDR1 is SEHNR and CDR2 is FQNEAQ in the germline V gene (reference sequence). CDR3 DNA: TGTGCCAGCAGCAGCCTGGGACAGGGTTACGAGCAGTACTTC. Amino acids: CASSSLGQGYEQYF.

This clonotype was detected a few times. The V gene is TRBV7-3, the J gene TRBJ2-3; 9 bases agree with TRBD2. CDR1 SGHTA and CDR2 FQGTGA come from the germline V gene. J lost 2 bases, V lost 5 bases, and 5 bases had no gene match. This CDR3 comprises 15 residues. Written as DNA, the CDR3 is TGTGCCAGCAGCCCTCGACTAGCGGCCACAGATACGCAGTATTTT. Residues: CASSPRLAATDTQYF.

The table lists this clonotype with many counts. The rearrangement links TRBV25-1 to TRBJ2-3, with a possible D match to TRBD2 (6 bases). This CDR3 contains 16 residues. Germline CDR1 MGHDK, CDR2 SYGVNS. V shed 2 bases and J shed 0 bases, with 12 bases lying between them. The CDR3 DNA reads as TGTGCCAGCAGTGAAGGGCGCGGGGCGAGCACAGATACGCAGTATTTT. This gives the protein CASSEGRGASTDTQYF. Drawing the rest from reference TRBV25-1 and TRBJ2-3, the complete variable domain is EADIYQTPRYLVIGTGKKITLECSQTMGHDKMYWYQQDPGMELHLIHYSYGVNSTEKGDLSSESTVSRIRTEHFPLTLESARPSHTSQYLCASSEGRGASTDTQYFGPGTRLTVL.

This clonotype was recorded once. This rearrangement joins TRBV11-2 to TRBJ2-7; a possible D gene is TRBD2 (6 bases). The V end lost 5 bases, the J end lost 0 bases, and 20 bases lay between the germline ends. Germline CDR1 and CDR2: SGHAT and FQNNGV. The length of the CDR3 is 17 residues. CDR3 nucleotide sequence: TGTGCCAGCAGCCTATATGGGGGGACTGGGGCCTCCTACGAGCAGTACTTC. Translation: CASSLYGGTGASYEQYF.

The chain recombines TRBV7-2 with TRBJ2-7, with a tentative D call TRBD1 (5 bases). From germline, CDR1 is SGHTA and CDR2 FQGNSA. The CDR3 sequence is 14 residues long. Trimming removed 6 bases at V and 1 base at J, with 13 bases between. This CDR3 reads CASRSGDSSYEQYF. DNA for the CDR3: TGTGCCAGCAGGTCTGGCGACAGTTCCTACGAGCAGTACTTC.